What follows are 3 T cell receptor beta chains derived from one specimen sequenced in a study of CD8+ T cells in alopecia areata. The treatment: oral pan-JAK inhibitor, 5-10 mg twice daily. cDNA prepared by RNA extraction and subsequent reverse transcription served as the template for sequencing. The assay was immunoSEQ multiplex PCR, and TCRdb's table has in-frame clones only and misses some. The data show about 190,000 clones, with over 60% seen just once and more than 3.5% held by the top ten. The starting material was CD4+ T cells sorted from blood, obtained at week 4, from a patient treated with tofacitinib. All receptors come from a human donor with alopecia areata.

The count of this clone is one. This rearrangement joins TRBV4-3 to TRBJ1-2; 10 bases match TRBD1. Germline values: CDR1 LGHNA, CDR2 YSLEER. Germline trimming cut 0 bases from V and 10 bases from J; bases unmatched to any gene: 14. The CDR3 extends over 17 amino acids. CDR3 region: CASSQDPSTGGKRLYTF. As DNA, the CDR3 is TGCGCCAGCAGCCAAGATCCATCGACAGGGGGCAAACGTCTCTACACCTTC.

V gene TRBV27 combines with J gene TRBJ1-6; D may be TRBD1 (6 bases). Germline loops: CDR1 MNHEY, CDR2 SMNVEV (reference sequence). Deletions cut 8 bases from V and 8 bases from J, with 10 bases between. This CDR3 comprises 12 residues. DNA for the CDR3: TGTGCCAGCGGTCGACAGGATTCACCCCTCCACTTT. Its translation is CASGRQDSPLHF.

The chain recombines TRBV5-1 with TRBJ1-1, with D unresolved. The CDR3 contains 16 residues. Germline V gene lookup returns CDR1 SGHRS and CDR2 YFSETQ. V was shortened by 1 base and J by 0 bases, with 13 bases between the two germline ends. The CDR3 sequence: CASSLRQLTMNTEAFF. DNA of the CDR3: TGCGCCAGCAGCTTGCGCCAACTCACCATGAACACTGAAGCTTTCTTT.